The 19 T cell receptor beta chains below were found in one sample sequenced in a study of Graves' ophthalmopathy and Graves' hyperthyroidism. The TCR beta CDR3 regions underwent amplification from RNA transcripts. Second-round multiplex PCR came after first-round RT-PCR with HTBI primers. TCRdb fed the multiplex PCR reads into MiXCR, producing one record per CDR3 protein. The sample has about 370,000 distinct CDR3 sequences; roughly a sixth are singletons. Sequenced input: peripheral blood. The receptors were gathered from an adult woman with stable Graves' hyperthyroidism.

This clonotype was seen more than once but under ten times. The rearrangement links TRBV12-3 or TRBV12-4 to TRBJ1-5; D remains unclear. The V end lost 7 bases, the J end lost 6 bases, and 10 bases lay between the germline ends. The length of the CDR3 is 12 residues. For the CDR3, the DNA is TGTGCCAGCATGATCGCGGGTCAGCCCCAGCATTTT. Protein: CASMIAGQPQHF.

V is TRBV12-3 or TRBV12-4 and J is TRBJ2-7; 9 bases match TRBD1. This CDR3 region has 16 residues. The V and J ends lost 6 bases and 0 bases, in that order; junction bases with no gene match: 9. CDR3 sequence reads: CASRPRTGDHSYEQYF. The DNA for the CDR3 is TGTGCCAGCAGGCCCAGGACAGGGGACCACTCCTACGAGCAGTACTTC.

In this sample, this clonotype turned up once. This chain joins TRBV19 and TRBJ1-5, with TRBD1 as a possible D gene (5 bases). Germline V gene sequence: CDR1 LNHDA, CDR2 SQIVND (reference sequence). With 2 bases removed from V and 2 bases from J, the gap between germline ends came to 10 bases. The CDR3 consists of 15 residues. CDR3 nucleotides: TGTGCCAGTAGTATAAGCAGGGCGGGCAATCAGCCCCAGCATTTT. It specifies CASSISRAGNQPQHF.

This clonotype was seen many times. This sequence joins TRBV5-6 and TRBJ1-6; tentative D call: TRBD1 (6 bases). CDR3 length: 16 residues. Germline assignment: CDR1 SGHDT and CDR2 YYEEEE. Trimming took 0 bases from V and 10 from J, leaving 17 bases between them. DNA for the CDR3: TGTGCCAGCAGCTTGGAAAGGGGGAAAAGGGGCTCACCCCTCCACTTT. Its protein product is CASSLERGKRGSPLHF.

This clonotype was seen many times. The J gene is TRBJ1-2, the V gene TRBV20-1; TRBD1 might be the D (6 bases). Germline values: CDR1 DFQATT, CDR2 SNEGSKA (reference sequence). The V and J ends lost 3 bases and 6 bases respectively, with 14 bases between them. This CDR3 region has 13 residues. CDR3 nucleotide sequence: TGCAGTGCTAGCGTCGAGGCAGGGGATGGCTACACCTTC. Amino acids: CSASVEAGDGYTF.

There are many counts of this clonotype. The gene calls are TRBV7-7 and TRBJ1-5, with D possibly being TRBD1 (5 bases). Germline V lookup: CDR1 SSHAT, CDR2 FNYEAQ (reference sequence). The CDR3 loop spans 11 amino acids. The CDR3 nucleotides are TGTGCGGAGGGGATCAATCAGCCCCAGCATTTT. Protein sequence: CAEGINQPQHF.

This clonotype has just a few counts. J is TRBJ1-2 and V is TRBV18; maybe TRBD1 (5 bases). The CDR3 runs 16 residues. The germline CDR1 and CDR2 sequences are KGHSH and LQKENI. The V gene lost 0 bases and the J gene lost 8 bases, with 19 bases spanning the gap. The CDR3 sequence is CASSPPGQGSATGYTF. The CDR3, as DNA: TGTGCCAGCTCACCACCCGGACAAGGATCAGCTACAGGCTACACCTTC.

The table lists this clonotype with many counts. The chain couples TRBV7-3 to TRBJ1-1; TRBD1 might be the D (5 bases). Trimming pared 4 bases from V and 6 bases from J, leaving 12 bases between. The length of the CDR3 is 13 residues. Per the germline V gene, CDR1 is SGHTA and CDR2 is FQGTGA. DNA of the CDR3: TGTGCCAGCAGCTCCACCGGGACGTCTGAAGCTTTCTTT. Amino acid sequence: CASSSTGTSEAFF.

This clonotype appeared many times. J is TRBJ1-3 and V is TRBV28, with TRBD1 as a possible D gene (5 bases). CDR3 length: 15 residues. CDR1 is MDHEN and CDR2 is SYDVKM in the germline V gene. Trimming removed 7 bases at V and 0 bases at J, with 13 bases between. CDR3 amino acids: CASIENRNSGNTIYF. The CDR3 nucleotides are TGTGCCAGCATCGAAAACAGGAACTCTGGAAACACCATATATTTT. The whole variable domain, remainder taken from reference TRBV28 and TRBJ1-3, is DVKVTQSSRYLVKRTGEKVFLECVQDMDHENMFWYRQDPGLGLRLIYFSYDVKMKEKGDIPEGYSVSREKKERFSLILESASTNQTSMYLCASIENRNSGNTIYFGEGSWLTVV.

This clonotype was recorded at least ten times. The gene calls are TRBV28 and TRBJ2-7; 7 bases fit TRBD1. Germline V gene data show CDR1 as MDHEN and CDR2 as SYDVKM. The CDR3 is 15 residues long. The ends lost 2 bases at V and 5 bases at J; junction bases unmatched: 9. For the CDR3, the DNA is TGTGCCAGCAGTTTAATGGACAGGATACCTAACGAGCAGTACTTC. This codes for CASSLMDRIPNEQYF.

This clonotype was detected a few times. V usage is TRBV19 and J usage is TRBJ1-6; 9 nucleotides align to TRBD1. CDR3 length: 18 residues. Germline V CDR1 and CDR2: LNHDA, SQIVND (reference sequence). Unmatched junction bases numbered 14, after V lost 5 bases and J lost 6 bases. CDR3 loop: CASSETTGGAYGNSPLHF. For the CDR3, the DNA is TGTGCCAGTAGTGAGACCACAGGGGGCGCGTATGGTAATTCACCCCTCCACTTT.

This clonotype was counted ten times or more. The J gene is TRBJ2-7, the V gene TRBV20-1, with 9 bases that match TRBD1. Per germline, CDR1 DFQATT and CDR2 SNEGSKA (reference sequence). V lost 3 bases to trimming and J lost 5 bases; unmatched junction nucleotides: 17. There are 17 residues in the CDR3. Written as DNA, the CDR3 is TGCAGTGCTAGGGGGACAGGGAGTGCGACCCCCATCCACGAGCAGTACTTC. This sequence encodes CSARGTGSATPIHEQYF.

On this clonotype: Given a much more abundant clone one base away, this may be a read error. The CDR3 loop is CATQELAGDTQYF. In DNA, the CDR3 is TGTGCCACCCAGGAGCTAGCGGGAGATACCCAGTACTTC. The gene calls are TRBV24-1 and TRBJ2-5, with 10 bases lining up with TRBD2. J gave up 8 bases and V 9 bases, and 8 bases lay outside the gene matches. The CDR3 extends over 13 amino acids. The V gene's germline CDR1 is KGHDR and CDR2 SFDVKD.

To note about this clonotype: An end of the junction does not agree with germline; a read error may underlie this. V gene TRBV5-1 combines with J gene TRBJ2-5; 10 bases line up with TRBD1. The CDR3 sequence is 14 residues long. Germline CDR1 reads SGHRS; CDR2 reads YFSETQ. The DNA for the CDR3 is TGCGCCAGCAGCTGGGGACAGGGGAAAGAGACCCGGTACTTC. Amino acids: CASSWGQGKETRYF.

As for this clonotype: A much bigger clone sits one base away, suggesting this may be a read error. The J gene is TRBJ2-7, the V gene TRBV7-2; D gene ambiguous. In germline, CDR1 is SGHTA, CDR2 FQGNSA. This CDR3 has 13 residues. The CDR3 sequence is CANSLELFGEQYF. DNA of the CDR3: TGTGCCAACAGCTTAGAACTTTTTGGGGAGCAGTACTTC.

This clonotype occurred many times. The V and J genes are TRBV7-2 and TRBJ1-5, with D possibly TRBD1 on 5 matching bases. The CDR3 has 15 amino acids. CDR1 and CDR2 (germline): SGHTA, FQGNSA. V was shortened by 4 bases and J by 3 bases, with 13 bases between the two germline ends. The CDR3: CASSYQGTSNQPQHF. CDR3 nucleotide sequence: TGTGCCAGCAGCTATCAGGGTACCTCCAATCAGCCCCAGCATTTT.

In this sample, this clonotype turned up many times. V and J are TRBV6-1 and TRBJ1-1; unclear D gene. V lost 6 bases to trimming and J lost 1 base, with 12 bases between them. The CDR3 contains 14 residues. CDR1 is MNHNS, CDR2 SASEGT, per germline. This CDR3 reads CASSSPGRNTEAFF. Here the CDR3 DNA reads TGTGCCAGCAGCTCTCCGGGGAGGAACACTGAAGCTTTCTTT.

This clonotype was counted ten times or more. This chain joins TRBV6-5 and TRBJ2-4; D not resolved. The CDR3 runs to 13 residues. V was trimmed by 2 bases and J by 0 bases, leaving 2 bases between them. Germline V gene sequence: CDR1 MNHEY, CDR2 SVGAGI. DNA for the CDR3: TGTGCCAGCAGTTACATAGCCAAAAACATTCAGTACTTC. It is translated as CASSYIAKNIQYF.

This clonotype was recorded at least ten times. The chain joins TRBV7-9 to TRBJ1-2, with D unclear. Germline CDR1 reads SEHNR; CDR2 reads FQNEAQ (reference sequence). This CDR3 region has 15 residues. Trimming took 7 bases from V and 3 from J, leaving 18 bases between them. As DNA, the CDR3 is TGTGCCAGCACCCCGGTTCAAGAGGTGTACTATGGCTACACCTTC. Encoded protein: CASTPVQEVYYGYTF.